These 8 T cell receptor beta chains share one sample of origin, sequenced in a study of blood T cell repertoires in COVID-19. Profiled with immunoSEQ multiplex PCR; TCRdb holds only in-frame clones, not every one. The table shows roughly 130,000 clones, with around 90% occurring only once. The sequencing input was peripheral blood. The receptors stem from a man aged 45-65 years with active COVID-19.

The chain links TRBV5-1 to TRBJ1-4; no firm D call. CDR1 and CDR2 (germline): SGHRS, YFSETQ. Between the trimmed V and J ends, which lost 1 base and 0 bases, there was a span of 10 bases. The CDR3 is 16 residues long. CDR3 protein: CASSLTPGATNEKLFF. DNA of the CDR3: TGCGCCAGCAGCTTGACGCCAGGTGCAACTAATGAAAAACTGTTTTTT.

V is TRBV7-2 and J is TRBJ1-2, with 7 bases identical to TRBD1. Trimming at V came to 5 bases and at J to 5 bases, leaving 11 bases not matched to a gene. The V gene's germline CDR1 is SGHTA and CDR2 FQGNSA. The CDR3 is 15 amino acids. The CDR3 nucleotides are TGTGCCAGCAGCCTGAACAGGGGATACGGGTATGGCTACACCTTC. It encodes CASSLNRGYGYGYTF. Looking up the rest from reference TRBV7-2 and TRBJ1-2 gives the full variable domain: GAGVSQSPSNKVTEKGKDVELRCDPISGHTALYWYRQSLGQGLEFLIYFQGNSAPDKSGLPSDRFSAERTGGSVSTLTIQRTQQEDSAVYLCASSLNRGYGYGYTFGSGTRLTVV.

This chain joins TRBV18 and TRBJ2-1; D remains unclear. This CDR3 region has 13 residues. V dropped 5 bases and J dropped 9 bases, with 14 bases sitting between them. Germline-derived CDR1 and CDR2 are KGHSH and LQKENI. CDR3: CASSSNRHFEQFF. In DNA form, the CDR3 reads TGTGCCAGCTCATCAAATAGACACTTTGAGCAGTTCTTC.

Comments on this clone: A read error may account for a junction end that differs from germline. J is TRBJ2-7 and V is TRBV2, with D possibly being TRBD1 (5 bases). Germline V gene data show CDR1 as SNHLY and CDR2 as FYNNEI. This CDR3 comprises 14 residues. The CDR3 spells CASSPDGAGRQGTF. The DNA for the CDR3 is TGTGCCAGCAGTCCCGATGGGGCAGGACGGCAGGGTACCTTC.

V usage is TRBV7-9 and J usage is TRBJ2-3, with 10 bases fitting TRBD2. Trimming at V came to 4 bases and at J to 4 bases, leaving 11 bases not matched to a gene. From germline, CDR1 is SEHNR and CDR2 FQNEAQ (reference sequence). This CDR3 comprises 17 residues. CDR3 sequence: CASSYSGGASFSDTQYF. In DNA, the CDR3 is TGTGCCAGCAGCTACAGCGGGGGGGCCTCCTTTTCAGATACGCAGTATTTT.

The chain links TRBV11-2 to TRBJ2-7; D is undetermined. Germline CDR1 reads SGHAT; CDR2 reads FQNNGV. V shed 0 bases and J shed 3 bases, with 3 bases lying between them. The CDR3 length is 12 residues. The CDR3 loop is CASSLDSYEQYV. DNA for the CDR3: TGTGCCAGCAGCTTAGACAGCTACGAGCAGTACGTC.

The chain links TRBV11-2 to TRBJ2-7; D call uncertain. Germline V CDR1 and CDR2: SGHAT, FQNNGV. Trimming shortened V by 0 bases and J by 6 bases, and 9 bases separated the two germline ends. CDR3 length: 13 amino acids. CDR3 DNA sequence: TGTGCCAGCAGCTTAGAGAGGCTAGGCGAGCAGTACGTC. This translates into CASSLERLGEQYV.

This clone came up once. The V call is TRBV6-6, the J call TRBJ2-1, with D maybe TRBD2 (5 bases). The germline gives CDR1 MNHNY, CDR2 SVGAGI (reference sequence). The CDR3 covers 15 residues. Trimming took 5 bases from V and 8 from J, leaving 19 bases between them. The CDR3 protein is CASSRGLPGVDEQFF. CDR3 nucleotide sequence: TGTGCCAGCAGTCGTGGACTCCCCGGTGTGGATGAGCAGTTCTTC.